One and the same sample provided the 22 T cell receptor beta chains below, sequenced in a study of cytomegalovirus exposure and HLA in healthy donors. This table comes from immunoSEQ multiplex PCR, and its TCRdb copy is limited to in-frame clones, with some not included. This sample has 150,000 to 200,000 clones; 81% occur once, and the top ten carry around 1.3%. What was sequenced was PBMCs. These receptors originate from a woman younger than 45 in good health and CMV-seronegative.

This clone came up once. This chain connects TRBV30 to TRBJ2-7; 9 positions agree with TRBD1. V dropped 5 bases and J dropped 6; count of bases not matched to a gene: 11. CDR3 length: 14 amino acids. The germline V gene has CDR1 GTSNPN and CDR2 SVGIG (reference sequence). CDR3 protein: CAWEKGGTGSEQYF. The CDR3 DNA sequence: TGTGCCTGGGAAAAAGGAGGGACAGGGAGCGAGCAGTACTTC.

This clone was picked up one time. The gene calls are TRBV6-5 and TRBJ1-2; D unresolved. Germline V lookup: CDR1 MNHEY, CDR2 SVGAGI. V was clipped by 0 bases and J by 10 bases, with 18 bases between them. The CDR3 extends over 15 amino acids. DNA for the CDR3: TGTGCCAGCAGTTACTCTCCGGAGGGTACGGGATCCTACACCTTC. Translated: CASSYSPEGTGSYTF.

The count of this clone is one. The chain carries TRBV5-1 and TRBJ1-1, with 7 nucleotides matching TRBD1. Losses at the gene ends were 0 bases for V and 3 bases for J; bases not matched to a gene: 5. Germline V lookup: CDR1 SGHRS, CDR2 YFSETQ. CDR3 length: 15 amino acids. The CDR3 nucleotides read TGCGCCAGCAGCTTGGGACAGGGTTTTGACACTGAAGCTTTCTTT. It specifies CASSLGQGFDTEAFF.

In the case of this clone: The same CDR3 also results from other DNA sequences found in this sample. The genes are TRBV5-1 and TRBJ1-2; no reliable D call. V gave up 0 bases and J gave up 0 bases, with 6 bases separating them. The CDR3 is made up of 14 amino acids. CDR1 is SGHRS and CDR2 is YFSETQ in the germline V gene. CDR3 amino acids: CASSLDRANYGYTF. The CDR3 DNA follows: TGCGCCAGCAGCTTGGACAGAGCTAACTATGGCTACACCTTC.

The chain combines TRBV6-5 with TRBJ2-7, with a possible D match to TRBD2 (5 bases). Trimming left V 5 bases short and J 0 bases short, with 11 bases between. Germline V gene sequence: CDR1 MNHEY, CDR2 SVGAGI. The CDR3 has 14 amino acids. The CDR3 DNA sequence: TGTGCCAGCAGTCTAGCTCCCTCCTCCTACGAGCAGTACTTC. Residues: CASSLAPSSYEQYF.

The chain employs TRBV19 and TRBJ2-1; 9 nucleotides agree with TRBD2. Trimming at V came to 7 bases and at J to 8 bases, leaving 12 bases not matched to a gene. This CDR3 is 15 amino acids long. Germline CDR1 is LNHDA and CDR2 is SQIVND (reference sequence). For the CDR3, the DNA is TGTGCCAGTACTCCAATGGGACTAGCAACCCATGAGCAGTTCTTC. Its protein is CASTPMGLATHEQFF.

The table lists this clone with a count of one. This chain links TRBV7-6 with TRBJ1-1, with D uncertain. The CDR3 has 14 amino acids. The V end was cut by 6 bases, the J end by 0 bases, with 11 bases between. Germline assignment: CDR1 SGHVS and CDR2 FNYEAQ. CDR3 sequence reads: CASSYGQMNTEAFF. CDR3 bases: TGTGCCAGCAGTTATGGGCAGATGAACACTGAAGCTTTCTTT. Together with reference TRBV7-6 and TRBJ1-1, the CDR3 gives the full variable domain: GAGVSQSPRYKVTKRGQDVALRCDPISGHVSLYWYRQALGQGPEFLTYFNYEAQQDKSGLPNDRFSAERPEGSISTLTIQRTEQRDSAMYRCASSYGQMNTEAFFGQGTRLTVV.

The chain couples TRBV5-1 to TRBJ1-5; perhaps TRBD1 as D (5 bases). The germline V gene encodes CDR1 SGHRS and CDR2 YFSETQ. This CDR3 is 15 amino acids long. V lost 4 bases to trimming and J lost 0 bases, with 11 bases between them. CDR3: CASSKDNPSNQPQHF. The CDR3 DNA follows: TGCGCCAGCAGCAAGGACAATCCTAGCAATCAGCCCCAGCATTTT.

The chain combines TRBV11-1 with TRBJ2-7, with a possible D match to TRBD1 (5 bases). Germline V gene data show CDR1 as SGHAT and CDR2 as FQDESV (reference sequence). This CDR3 spans 13 amino acids. Trimming left V 5 bases short and J 3 bases short, with 11 bases between. CDR3 loop: CASSRTQNYEQYF. The CDR3 DNA follows: TGTGCCAGCAGCCGGACACAAAACTACGAGCAGTACTTC.

The chain is built from TRBV11-2 and TRBJ2-1, with TRBD1 matching 7 bases. Germline assignment: CDR1 SGHAT and CDR2 FQNNGV. This CDR3 is 15 amino acids long. Germline trimming cut 5 bases from V and 5 bases from J; bases unmatched to any gene: 9. The CDR3 DNA follows: TGTGCCAGCAGCCGAAGGGGGCGTAGGGACAATGAGCAGTTCTTC. Amino acids: CASSRRGRRDNEQFF.

The chain couples TRBV7-9 to TRBJ2-5; 7 bases align to TRBD2. Germline CDR1 SEHNR, CDR2 FQNEAQ (reference sequence). After removal of 5 bases from V and 8 bases from J, the junction contained 11 bases not matched to a gene. The CDR3 contains 14 residues. CDR3 in amino acids: CASSLLASSTTQYF. The DNA for the CDR3 is TGTGCCAGCAGCCTACTAGCGAGTTCCACAACCCAGTACTTC.

The V and J genes are TRBV5-1 and TRBJ1-4; TRBD1 aligns across 8 bases. The V gene's germline CDR1 is SGHRS and CDR2 YFSETQ. The CDR3 is 18 residues long. V shed 1 base and J 0 bases; nucleotides not matched to a gene: 8. CDR3 sequence (DNA): TGCGCCAGCAGCTTGCTCGGACAGGGCGTTGCAACTAATGAAAAACTGTTTTTT. Its protein product is CASSLLGQGVATNEKLFF.

The CDR3 bases are TGTGCCAGCAGTATACGACAGATGAACACTGAAGCTTTCTTT. Translating it yields CASSIRQMNTEAFF. The V and J genes are TRBV7-9 and TRBJ1-1; a possible D gene is TRBD1 (5 bases). Trimming left V 6 bases short and J 0 bases short, with 11 bases between. Germline CDR1 reads SEHNR; CDR2 reads FQNEAQ (reference sequence). CDR3 length equals 14 residues.

The chain carries TRBV6-1 and TRBJ2-1; the D gene is possibly TRBD1 (5 bases). The length of the CDR3 is 19 residues. The ends were cut back, 4 bases at V and 0 bases at J, with 22 bases in the middle. CDR1 is MNHNS and CDR2 is SASEGT in the germline V gene. Here the CDR3 reads CASSVPVGLKFGSYNEQFF. CDR3 DNA: TGTGCCAGCAGTGTCCCTGTGGGGCTTAAGTTTGGCTCCTACAATGAGCAGTTCTTC.

This chain joins TRBV18 and TRBJ1-6; TRBD1 matches 8 bases. This CDR3 contains 14 residues. Germline CDR1 and CDR2: KGHSH and LQKENI. V lost 7 bases and J lost 5; bases outside the gene matches: 4. The CDR3 coding sequence is TGTGCCAGCTTCGGACAGGGTCATAATTCACCCCTCCACTTT. Protein sequence: CASFGQGHNSPLHF.

The chain links TRBV7-8 to TRBJ2-1; D is perhaps TRBD2 (6 bases). Germline CDR1 reads SGHVS; CDR2 reads FQNEAQ. Deletions cut 5 bases from V and 7 bases from J, with 24 bases between. The CDR3 is 17 amino acids. CDR3 protein: CASSPSSGTPDGNEQFF. CDR3 nucleotide sequence: TGTGCCAGCAGCCCCTCATCCGGGACTCCAGATGGGAATGAGCAGTTCTTC. Combining the CDR3 with reference TRBV7-8 and TRBJ2-1 gives the whole variable domain GAGVSQSPRYKVAKRGQDVALRCDPISGHVSLFWYQQALGQGPEFLTYFQNEAQLDKSGLPSDRFFAERPEGSVSTLKIQRTQQEDSAVYLCASSPSSGTPDGNEQFFGPGTRLTVL.

This chain uses TRBV27 with TRBJ2-7; 14 bases agree with TRBD2. Germline V lookup: CDR1 MNHEY, CDR2 SMNVEV (reference sequence). The junction had 3 bases not matched to a gene; V was cut back by 2 bases and J by 9 bases. This CDR3 region has 14 residues. CDR3 nucleotide sequence: TGTGCCAGCAGTTTAAGACTAGCGGGAGGGGCGCAGTACTTC. Protein: CASSLRLAGGAQYF.

The V call is TRBV30, the J call TRBJ1-6, with D possibly being TRBD1 (6 bases). Per germline, CDR1 GTSNPN and CDR2 SVGIG (reference sequence). This CDR3 is built from 14 residues. Trimming cost V 3 bases and J 11 bases, with 17 bases left between them. The chain's CDR3 is CAWRKQGAGAPLHF. CDR3 nucleotides: TGTGCCTGGAGAAAACAGGGAGCCGGAGCACCCCTCCACTTT. The whole variable domain, filled in from reference TRBV30 and TRBJ1-6, reads SQTIHQWPATLVQPVGSPLSLECTVEGTSNPNLYWYRQAAGRGLQLLFYSVGIGQISSEVPQNLSASRPQDRQFILSSKKLLLSDSGFYLCAWRKQGAGAPLHFGNGTRLTVT.

The chain employs TRBV7-6 and TRBJ1-4; weak D call: TRBD1 (5 bases). Germline V gene sequence: CDR1 SGHVS, CDR2 FNYEAQ. Trimming shortened V by 5 bases and J by 13 bases, and 26 bases separated the two germline ends. CDR3 size: 16 residues. The CDR3 protein is CASSAGPDRPGLRLFF. The CDR3 DNA follows: TGTGCCAGCAGCGCCGGACCCGACAGACCTGGGCTTAGACTGTTTTTT.

The rearrangement joins TRBV7-8 to TRBJ1-5, with a possible D match to TRBD1 (5 bases). CDR3 size: 13 residues. Deletions cut 4 bases from V and 4 bases from J, with 8 bases between. Germline CDR1 and CDR2: SGHVS and FQNEAQ. The CDR3 region is CASSSTDNQPQHF. Written as DNA, the CDR3 is TGTGCCAGCAGCTCGACAGATAATCAGCCCCAGCATTTT.

V and J are TRBV18 and TRBJ2-2; no firm D call. Germline-derived CDR1 and CDR2 are KGHSH and LQKENI. The CDR3 length is 12 residues. V was pared by 2 bases and J by 9 bases, with 7 bases between. CDR3 DNA sequence: TGTGCCAGCTCACCATCCGGGTGGGAGCTGTTTTTT. Protein sequence: CASSPSGWELFF.

The V and J genes are TRBV30 and TRBJ2-3, with 9 bases aligning to TRBD1. The junction had 8 bases not matched to a gene; V was cut back by 5 bases and J by 2 bases. Per the germline V gene, CDR1 is GTSNPN and CDR2 is SVGIG (reference sequence). This CDR3 comprises 15 residues. DNA for the CDR3: TGTGCCTGGTGGAAGACAGGGGGTGTCACAGATACGCAGTATTTT. This sequence encodes CAWWKTGGVTDTQYF.